This note documents a single T cell receptor (beta chain) sequence. Germline V gene lookup returns CDR1 SNHLY and CDR2 FYNNEI. V lost 6 bases, J lost 5 bases, and 9 bases stayed unmatched. The CDR3 consists of 15 residues. TCRdb's copy holds only in-frame clones and misses some; the assay was immunoSEQ multiplex PCR. The sample shows about 120,000 clones, around 85% of them seen only once. This sample stems from a study of radiation and T cells in renal cell carcinoma. Time point in this sample: blood 2 weeks post-SBRT. Described treatment: 15 Gy SBRT to primary tumor, nephrectomy 4 weeks later. The V gene is TRBV2, the J gene TRBJ1-2; 10 nucleotides align to TRBD1. The sequencing used blood, collected from a patient whose treatment included radiotherapy and nephrectomy. This receptor was obtained from a man in his fifties or sixties with renal cell carcinoma. The CDR3 DNA follows: TGTGCCAGCAGGGATTCGGACAGGGGGGTTTATGGCTACACCTTC. This gives the protein CASRDSDRGVYGYTF. Drawing the rest from reference TRBV2 and TRBJ1-2, the complete variable domain is EPEVTQTPSHQVTQMGQEVILRCVPISNHLYFYWYRQILGQKVEFLVSFYNNEISEKSEIFDDQFSVERPDGSNFTLKIRSTKLEDSAMYFCASRDSDRGVYGYTFGSGTRLTVV.